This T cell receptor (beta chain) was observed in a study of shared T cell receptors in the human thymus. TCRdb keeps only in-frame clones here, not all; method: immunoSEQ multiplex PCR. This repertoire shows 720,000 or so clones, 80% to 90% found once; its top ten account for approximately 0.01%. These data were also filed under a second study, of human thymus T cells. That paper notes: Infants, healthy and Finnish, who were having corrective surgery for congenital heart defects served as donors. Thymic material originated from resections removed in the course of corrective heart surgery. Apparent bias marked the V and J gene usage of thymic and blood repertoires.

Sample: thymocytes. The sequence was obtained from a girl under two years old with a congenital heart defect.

CDR3 region: CASSYDSPRVTYEQYF. CDR3 coding DNA: TGTGCCAGCAGTTACGACTCGCCCCGAGTAACCTACGAGCAGTACTTC. The V gene is TRBV6-5, the J gene TRBJ2-7; D not certain. Germline values: CDR1 MNHEY, CDR2 SVGAGI. The CDR3 runs 16 residues. V was trimmed by 2 bases and J by 2 bases, leaving 16 bases between them.